Listed here are 10 T cell receptor beta chains from one sample, sequenced in a study of T cells in Graves' hyperthyroidism and ophthalmopathy. Authors of the study amplified TCR beta CDR3 regions from RNA transcripts. The primer set for the first-round RT-PCR of the TCR CDR3 was HTBI. MiXCR was run by TCRdb on the multiplex PCR reads, yielding one entry per CDR3 protein. Of approximately 600,000 distinct CDR3 sequences listed, around 21% are singletons. Sequenced input: blood. These receptors came from a man aged 25 to 40 with Graves' ophthalmopathy.

This clonotype was counted at least ten times. CDR3: CATTGMEEKLFF. In DNA form, the CDR3 reads TGTGCCACCACAGGGATGGAAGAAAAACTGTTTTTT. This chain links TRBV28 with TRBJ1-4, with TRBD1 as a possible D gene (6 bases). Between the trimmed V and J ends, which lost 10 bases and 8 bases, there was a span of 14 bases. The CDR3 loop spans 12 amino acids. Germline V gene sequence: CDR1 MDHEN, CDR2 SYDVKM. Supplemented by reference TRBV28 and TRBJ1-4, the full variable domain reads DVKVTQSSRYLVKRTGEKVFLECVQDMDHENMFWYRQDPGLGLRLIYFSYDVKMKEKGDIPEGYSVSREKKERFSLILESASTNQTSMYLCATTGMEEKLFFGSGTQLSVL.

This clonotype has ten or more counts. J is TRBJ2-5 and V is TRBV20-1; D may match TRBD1 or TRBD2 (6 bases each). Germline CDR1 is DFQATT and CDR2 is SNEGSKA (reference sequence). The CDR3 sequence is 12 residues long. With 4 bases removed from V and 4 bases from J, the gap between germline ends came to 10 bases. The CDR3 loop is CSAKGGIETQYF. The CDR3 DNA reads as TGCAGTGCTAAAGGGGGGATAGAGACCCAGTACTTC.

This chain links TRBV6-2 or TRBV6-3 with TRBJ2-3; 10 bases agree with TRBD2. The CDR3 has 18 residues. The V and J ends lost 4 bases and 3 bases, in that order; junction bases with no gene match: 13. Germline-derived CDR1 and CDR2 are MNHEY and SVGEGT. The CDR3 loop reads CASSSNLAGALGTDTQYF. CDR3 nucleotides: TGTGCCAGCAGTTCGAATCTAGCGGGAGCCTTAGGAACAGATACGCAGTATTTT.

This clonotype was detected many times. The rearrangement links TRBV11-2 to TRBJ2-1, with TRBD2 matching 9 bases. The CDR3 loop spans 16 amino acids. V lost 5 bases to trimming and J lost 0 bases; unmatched junction nucleotides: 5. The germline CDR1 and CDR2 sequences are SGHAT and FQNNGV. The CDR3 coding sequence is TGTGCCAGCAGCCGGACTAGCGCGCCCTCCTACAATGAGCAGTTCTTC. Translated: CASSRTSAPSYNEQFF.

This chain links TRBV10-3 with TRBJ2-1, with D uncertain. Germline V CDR1 and CDR2: ENHRY, SYGVKD. Trimming cost V 5 bases and J 0 bases, with 11 bases left between them. The CDR3 length is 15 residues. The CDR3 reads CAISPGLSSYNEQFF. For the CDR3, the DNA is TGTGCCATCAGTCCGGGCCTAAGCTCCTACAATGAGCAGTTCTTC.

In its sample, this clonotype was seen a few times. This chain joins TRBV6-5 and TRBJ2-5; D call uncertain. Germline values: CDR1 MNHEY, CDR2 SVGAGI. Trimming cost V 3 bases and J 5 bases, with 10 bases left between them. The CDR3 length is 13 residues. CDR3 bases: TGTGCCAGCAGTTATGAGCCTCGGGAGACCCAGTACTTC. Translation: CASSYEPRETQYF.

This clonotype has only a few counts. J is TRBJ2-1 and V is TRBV2; D may be TRBD1 (5 bases). In germline, CDR1 is SNHLY, CDR2 FYNNEI. V was pared by 5 bases and J by 5 bases, with 16 bases between. The CDR3 runs to 15 residues. The CDR3 is CASSFKGAGNNEQFF. The CDR3 DNA reads as TGTGCCAGCAGTTTTAAAGGGGCCGGAAACAATGAGCAGTTCTTC. Together with reference TRBV2 and TRBJ2-1, the CDR3 gives the full variable domain: EPEVTQTPSHQVTQMGQEVILRCVPISNHLYFYWYRQILGQKVEFLVSFYNNEISEKSEIFDDQFSVERPDGSNFTLKIRSTKLEDSAMYFCASSFKGAGNNEQFFGPGTRLTVL.

A few counts support this clonotype. The chain employs TRBV6-6 and TRBJ2-7; 8 bases fit TRBD2. CDR3 length: 16 residues. The germline CDR1 and CDR2 sequences are MNHNY and SVGAGI (reference sequence). Trimming took 0 bases from V and 0 from J; bases not matched to a gene: 4. The CDR3 region is CASSYSTTSGSYEQYF. CDR3 sequence (DNA): TGTGCCAGCAGTTACTCGACCACTAGCGGCTCCTACGAGCAGTACTTC.

The genes are TRBV27 and TRBJ1-4; D is unresolved. V lost 5 bases to trimming and J lost 1 base, with 8 bases between them. CDR1 MNHEY and CDR2 SMNVEV come from the germline V gene (reference sequence). The CDR3 length is 14 residues. In DNA form, the CDR3 reads TGTGCCAGCAGTCTTAAAGGAACTAATGAAAAACTGTTTTTT. Translated, it gives CASSLKGTNEKLFF. The full variable domain, in which reference TRBV27 and TRBJ1-4 provide the parts outside the CDR3, is EAQVTQNPRYLITVTGKKLTVTCSQNMNHEYMSWYRQDPGLGLRQIYYSMNVEVTDKGDVPEGYKVSRKEKRNFPLILESPSPNQTSLYFCASSLKGTNEKLFFGSGTQLSVL.

The sample holds many counts of this clonotype. The rearrangement uses TRBV20-1 and TRBJ2-3; TRBD2 matches at 10 bases. This CDR3 contains 16 residues. Looked up from germline, CDR1 is DFQATT and CDR2 is SNEGSKA (reference sequence). The ends lost 3 bases at V and 3 bases at J; junction bases unmatched: 9. The CDR3 sequence: CSASPPSGRMTDTQYF. As DNA, the CDR3 is TGCAGTGCTAGCCCCCCTAGCGGGAGAATGACAGATACGCAGTATTTT.